The T cell receptor beta chain under discussion was sequenced for a study of blood T cells in healthy people across ages. Combining a sample-barcoded 5' primer with a J-beta primer mix, a second PCR ran for about 6 to 11 cycles. Every sample gave at least 2.5 million paired-end reads containing CDR3. MiXCR, applied by TCRdb to the 5' RACE reads, yields one record per CDR3 protein. Counted here are 1.8 million or so distinct CDR3 sequences, around 40% occurring once; the ten biggest clones make up roughly 24%. CDR1 and CDR2 (germline): LGHDT, YNNKEL (reference sequence). CDR3 length: 12 amino acids. The V and J ends lost 0 bases and 12 bases, in that order; junction bases with no gene match: 2. A word on this clonotype: Its antigen is unknown.

Overall study results and limits: Age advanced and TCR beta diversity per million T cells fell, roughly linearly. PBMCs that were unsorted prevented a conclusive naive versus antigen-experienced comparison.

Sequencing was carried out using blood. This sequence joins TRBV3-1 and TRBJ1-5; 7 bases map to TRBD1. This clonotype was obtained from a human donor in good health. The CDR3 loop reads CASSQEGQVQHF. For the CDR3, the DNA is TGTGCCAGCAGCCAAGAAGGACAGGTCCAGCATTTT.